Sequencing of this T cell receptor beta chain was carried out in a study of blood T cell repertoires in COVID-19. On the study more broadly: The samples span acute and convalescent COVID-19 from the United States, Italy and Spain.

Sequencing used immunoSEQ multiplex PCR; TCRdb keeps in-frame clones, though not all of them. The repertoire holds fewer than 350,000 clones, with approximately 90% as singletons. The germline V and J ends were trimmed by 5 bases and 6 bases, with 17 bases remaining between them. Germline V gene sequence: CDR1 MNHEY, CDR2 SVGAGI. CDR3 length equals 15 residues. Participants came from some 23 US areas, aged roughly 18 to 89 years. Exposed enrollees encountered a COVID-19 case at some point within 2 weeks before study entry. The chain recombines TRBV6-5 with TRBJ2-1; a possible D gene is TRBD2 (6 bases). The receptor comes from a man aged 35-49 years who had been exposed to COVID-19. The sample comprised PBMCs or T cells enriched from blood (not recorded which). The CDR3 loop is CASSPWRDAGNEQFF. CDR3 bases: TGTGCCAGCAGTCCATGGCGGGACGCCGGCAATGAGCAGTTCTTC.